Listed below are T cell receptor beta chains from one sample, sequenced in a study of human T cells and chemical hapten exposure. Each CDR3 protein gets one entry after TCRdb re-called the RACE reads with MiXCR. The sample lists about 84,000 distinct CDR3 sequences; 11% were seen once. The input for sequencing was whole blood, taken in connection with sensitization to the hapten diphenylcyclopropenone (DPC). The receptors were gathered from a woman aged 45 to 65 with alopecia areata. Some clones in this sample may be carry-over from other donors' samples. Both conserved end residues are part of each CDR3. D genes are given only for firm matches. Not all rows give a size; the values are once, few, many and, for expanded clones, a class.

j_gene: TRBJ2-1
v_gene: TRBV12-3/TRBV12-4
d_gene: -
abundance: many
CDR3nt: TGTGCCAGCATCATGGAAGGGGGAGGGAAGGATGAGCAGTTCTTC
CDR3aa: CASIMEGGGKDEQFF

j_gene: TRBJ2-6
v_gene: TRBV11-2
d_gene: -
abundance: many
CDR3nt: TGTGCCAGCAGCTCCCAGGGTACTGGGGCCAACGTCCTGACTTTC
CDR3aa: CASSSQGTGANVLTF

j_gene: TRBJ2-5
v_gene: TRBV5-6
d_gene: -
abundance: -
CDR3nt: TGTGCCAGCAGCTTCGGAGTGGAAGAGACCCAGTACTTC
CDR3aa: CASSFGVEETQYF

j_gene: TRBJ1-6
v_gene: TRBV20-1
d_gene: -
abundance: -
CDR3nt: TGCAGTGCTAGAGCGACAGCTAGCTCCTATAATTCACCCCTCCACTTT
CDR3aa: CSARATASSYNSPLHF

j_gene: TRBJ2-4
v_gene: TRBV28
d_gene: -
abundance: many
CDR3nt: TGTGCCAGCAGTTCCAGGGGCGGCCCAGCCAAAAACATTCAGTACTTC
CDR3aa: CASSSRGGPAKNIQYF

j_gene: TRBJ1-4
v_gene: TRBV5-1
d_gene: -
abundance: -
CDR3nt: TGCGCCAGCAGCTTGTCCGGGGCCTTTAATGAAAAACTGTTTTTT
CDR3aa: CASSLSGAFNEKLFF

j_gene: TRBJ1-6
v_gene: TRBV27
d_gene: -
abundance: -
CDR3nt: TGTGCCAGCAGCCCACAGGGTTGGTTCAATTCACCCCTCCACTTT
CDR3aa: CASSPQGWFNSPLHF

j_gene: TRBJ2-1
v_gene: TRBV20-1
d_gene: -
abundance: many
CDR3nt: TGCAGTGCTAGAGATGGCTTCGGGCGTGAGCAGTTCTTC
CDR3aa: CSARDGFGREQFF

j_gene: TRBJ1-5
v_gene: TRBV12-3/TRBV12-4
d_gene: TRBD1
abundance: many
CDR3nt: TGTGCCAGCAGTTTTGGGACAGGGAATCAGCCCCAGCATTTT
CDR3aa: CASSFGTGNQPQHF

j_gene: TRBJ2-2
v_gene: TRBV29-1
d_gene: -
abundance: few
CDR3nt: TGCAGCGTTGTTGACACCGGGGAGCTGTTTTTT
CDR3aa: CSVVDTGELFF

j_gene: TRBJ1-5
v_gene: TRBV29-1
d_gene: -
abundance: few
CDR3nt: TGCAGCGTTGAAGACCCCCCATTGCCCCAGCATTTT
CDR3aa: CSVEDPPLPQHF

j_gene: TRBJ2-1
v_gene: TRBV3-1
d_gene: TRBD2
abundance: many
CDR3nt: TGTGCCAGCAGCCATACCAGCGGGAGTCTCCTGAGGAATGAGCAGTTCTTC
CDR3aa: CASSHTSGSLLRNEQFF

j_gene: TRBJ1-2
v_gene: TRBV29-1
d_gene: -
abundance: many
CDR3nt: TGCAGCGTTGAAGATCCCCCCCCCAAGTATGGCTACACCTTC
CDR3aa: CSVEDPPPKYGYTF

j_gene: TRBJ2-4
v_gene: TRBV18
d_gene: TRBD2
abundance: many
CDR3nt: TGTGCCAGCCGGACTAGCGGGAGCTCAAACATTCAGTACTTC
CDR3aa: CASRTSGSSNIQYF

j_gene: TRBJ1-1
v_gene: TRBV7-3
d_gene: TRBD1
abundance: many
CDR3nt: TGTGCCAGCAGCTTATTGGGCAGGGGGCGCGAGATTGGGACTGAAGCTTTCTTT
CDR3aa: CASSLLGRGREIGTEAFF

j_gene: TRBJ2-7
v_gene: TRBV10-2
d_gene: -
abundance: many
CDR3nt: TGCGCCAGCAGCCTCACTCTCGGGGGCAGGACCTCGGAGCAGTACTTC
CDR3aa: CASSLTLGGRTSEQYF

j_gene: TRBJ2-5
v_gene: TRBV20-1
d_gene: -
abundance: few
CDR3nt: TGCAGTGCCGAGCTTTCCCTACGGGAGACCCAGTACTTC
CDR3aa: CSAELSLRETQYF

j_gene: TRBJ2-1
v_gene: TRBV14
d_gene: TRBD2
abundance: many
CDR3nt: TGTGCCAGCACCCCTGCGGGACTACTTTTGGGCAGTGAGCAGTTCTTC
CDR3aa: CASTPAGLLLGSEQFF

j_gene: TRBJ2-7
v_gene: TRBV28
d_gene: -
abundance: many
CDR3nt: TGTGCCAGCAGTTCCGACAGGAACCGGTACTTC
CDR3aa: CASSSDRNRYF

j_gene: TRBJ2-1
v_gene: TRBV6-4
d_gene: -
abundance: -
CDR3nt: TGTGCCAGCAGTGACGGTCCCGCCCCGGATGAGCAGTTCTTC
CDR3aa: CASSDGPAPDEQFF

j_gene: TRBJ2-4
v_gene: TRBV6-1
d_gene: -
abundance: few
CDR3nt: TGTGCCAGCAGTATGGACGGGGATCGGTATTACTTC
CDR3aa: CASSMDGDRYYF

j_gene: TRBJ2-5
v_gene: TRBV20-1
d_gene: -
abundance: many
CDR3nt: TGCAGTGCTAGAGATGTGGAGACCCAGTACTTC
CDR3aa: CSARDVETQYF

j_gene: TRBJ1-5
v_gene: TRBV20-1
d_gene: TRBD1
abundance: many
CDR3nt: TGCAGTGTTTTTACAGGGGTTGCCAATCAGCCCCAGCATTTT
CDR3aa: CSVFTGVANQPQHF

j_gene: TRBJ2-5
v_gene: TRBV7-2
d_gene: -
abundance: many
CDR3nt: TGTGCCAGCAGCTTAGCGCGGGAGACCCAGTACTTC
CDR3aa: CASSLARETQYF

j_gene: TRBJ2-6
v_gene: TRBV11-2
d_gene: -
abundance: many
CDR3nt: TGTGCCAGCAGCTTAGAAGTAGGGTTCGGGGCCAACGTCCTGACTTTC
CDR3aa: CASSLEVGFGANVLTF

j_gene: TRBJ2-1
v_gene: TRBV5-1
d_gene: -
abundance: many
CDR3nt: TGCGCCAGCAGCTTGGGTCCTGGAGGTGACAATGAGCAGTTCTTC
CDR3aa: CASSLGPGGDNEQFF

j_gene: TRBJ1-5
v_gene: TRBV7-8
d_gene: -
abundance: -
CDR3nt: TGTGCCAGCAGCTTAGCAGGGGCGAGGCAGCCCCAGCATTTT
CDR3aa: CASSLAGARQPQHF

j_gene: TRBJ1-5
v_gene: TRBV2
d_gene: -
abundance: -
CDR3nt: TGTGCCAGCGGTTTGACAGCTCAGCCCCAGCATTTT
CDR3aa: CASGLTAQPQHF

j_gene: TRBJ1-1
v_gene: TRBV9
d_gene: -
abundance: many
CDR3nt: TGTGCCAGCAGCGTAGTCGGGGGATCGAACACTGAAGCTTTCTTT
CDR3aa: CASSVVGGSNTEAFF

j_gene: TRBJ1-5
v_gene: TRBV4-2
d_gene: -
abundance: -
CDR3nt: TGTGCCAGCAGCCAAGATCAAGGGAGCAATCAGCCCCAGCATTTT
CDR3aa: CASSQDQGSNQPQHF

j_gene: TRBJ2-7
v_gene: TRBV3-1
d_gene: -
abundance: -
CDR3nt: TGTGTCAGCAGCCAAGGATACTCGTCCTACGAGCAGTACTTC
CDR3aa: CVSSQGYSSYEQYF

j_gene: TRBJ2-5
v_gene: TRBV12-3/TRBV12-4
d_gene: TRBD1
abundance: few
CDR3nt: TGTGCCAGCAGTTTAGCGCCGGCAGGGGGCCTGGGGACCCAGTACTTC
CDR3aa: CASSLAPAGGLGTQYF

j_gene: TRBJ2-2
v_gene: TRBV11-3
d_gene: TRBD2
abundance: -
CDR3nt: TGTGCCAGCAGCTTAGTACAGCGGGAGGACACCGGGGAGCTGTTTTTT
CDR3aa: CASSLVQREDTGELFF

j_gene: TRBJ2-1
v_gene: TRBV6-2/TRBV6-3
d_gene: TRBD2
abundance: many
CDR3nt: TGTGCCAGCGGTGGCGGGAGAGGGTACAATGAGCAGTTCTTC
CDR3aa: CASGGGRGYNEQFF

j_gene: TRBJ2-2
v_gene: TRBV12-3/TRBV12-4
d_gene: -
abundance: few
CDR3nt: TGTGCCAGCAGTTTGAATCGGTTGAACACCGGGGAGCTGTTTTTT
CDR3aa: CASSLNRLNTGELFF

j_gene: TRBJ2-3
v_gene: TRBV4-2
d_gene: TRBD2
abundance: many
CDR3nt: TGTGCCAGCAGCCAGGGACTAGCGGGAGGGCCGGGCACAGATACGCAGTATTTT
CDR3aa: CASSQGLAGGPGTDTQYF

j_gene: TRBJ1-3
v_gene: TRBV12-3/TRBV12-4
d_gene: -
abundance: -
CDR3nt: TGTGCCAGCAGTTTGTACAGCTCTGGAAACACCATATATTTT
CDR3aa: CASSLYSSGNTIYF

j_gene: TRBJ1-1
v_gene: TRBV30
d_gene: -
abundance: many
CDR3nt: TGTGCCTGGAGTGTACGGGCAGGGATGAACACTGAAGCTTTCTTT
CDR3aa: CAWSVRAGMNTEAFF

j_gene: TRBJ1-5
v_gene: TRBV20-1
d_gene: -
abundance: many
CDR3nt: TGCAGTGCTAGACAGGACTATAGCAATCAGCCCCAGCATTTT
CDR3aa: CSARQDYSNQPQHF

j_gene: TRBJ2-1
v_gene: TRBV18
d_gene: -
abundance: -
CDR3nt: TGTGCCAGCTCACGAGCCTCTAGCGCCATTTCCTACAATGAGCAGTTCTTC
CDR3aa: CASSRASSAISYNEQFF

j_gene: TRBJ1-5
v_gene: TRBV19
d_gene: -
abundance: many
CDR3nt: TGTGCCAGTAGTATGAGGTCAAATAGCAATCAGCCCCAGCATTTT
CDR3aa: CASSMRSNSNQPQHF